Presented here are 3 T cell receptor beta chains from one specimen sequenced in a study of CD8 T cells in ankylosing spondylitis. One entry per CDR3 protein results from TCRdb running MiXCR on the 5' RACE reads. In the table there are under 300,000 distinct CDR3 sequences, about 11% of which are singletons. Sample: blood, either unsorted or a sorted T cell fraction (not recorded which). Receptors were obtained from a male donor with ankylosing spondylitis or in good health (not recorded which).

The CDR3 coding sequence is TGCGCCAGCAGCTATGACGCAGGGACCGGGGAGCTGTTTTTT. Encoded protein: CASSYDAGTGELFF. The chain recombines TRBV4-1 with TRBJ2-2, with D perhaps matching TRBD1 (5 bases). The CDR3 spans 14 residues. Germline CDR1 reads MGHRA; CDR2 reads YSYEKL. Trimming removed 5 bases from V and 5 bases from J, with 12 bases in between.

This clonotype was picked up many times. The CDR3 DNA follows: TGCAGTGCTCGGGAGTCGGACACTGAAGCTTTCTTT. It yields the protein CSARESDTEAFF. The chain couples TRBV20-1 to TRBJ1-1; D not certain. The CDR3 has 12 residues. The V end was cut by 5 bases, the J end by 3 bases, with 10 bases between. Looked up from germline, CDR1 is DFQATT and CDR2 is SNEGSKA (reference sequence).

The gene calls are TRBV28 and TRBJ2-5, with D uncertain. The length of the CDR3 is 12 residues. Trimming stripped 3 bases from V and 6 bases from J, with 8 bases between. The germline V gene has CDR1 MDHEN and CDR2 SYDVKM. For the CDR3, the DNA is TGTGCCAGCAGTTTTACCACCCAGACCCAGTACTTC. Translation: CASSFTTQTQYF. Based on the CDR3 plus reference TRBV28 and TRBJ2-5, the full variable domain is DVKVTQSSRYLVKRTGEKVFLECVQDMDHENMFWYRQDPGLGLRLIYFSYDVKMKEKGDIPEGYSVSREKKERFSLILESASTNQTSMYLCASSFTTQTQYFGPGTRLLVL.